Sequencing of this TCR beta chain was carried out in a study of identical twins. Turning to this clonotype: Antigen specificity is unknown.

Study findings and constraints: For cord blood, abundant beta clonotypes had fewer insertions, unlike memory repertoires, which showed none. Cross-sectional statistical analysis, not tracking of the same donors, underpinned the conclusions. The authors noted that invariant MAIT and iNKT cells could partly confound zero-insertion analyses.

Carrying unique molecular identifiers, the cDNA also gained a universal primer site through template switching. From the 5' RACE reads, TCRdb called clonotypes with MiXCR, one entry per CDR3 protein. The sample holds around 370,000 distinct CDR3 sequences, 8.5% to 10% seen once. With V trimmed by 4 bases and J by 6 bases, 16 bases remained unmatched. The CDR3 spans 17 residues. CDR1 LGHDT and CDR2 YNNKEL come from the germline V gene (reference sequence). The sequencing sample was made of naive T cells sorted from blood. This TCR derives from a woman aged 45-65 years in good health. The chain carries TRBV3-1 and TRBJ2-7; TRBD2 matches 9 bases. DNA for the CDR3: TGTGCCAGCAGCCCCAGCCGGGAGAGTAGCGGGAGTAGCGAGCAGTACTTC. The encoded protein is CASSPSRESSGSSEQYF.